This T cell receptor beta chain emerged from a study of tumor-infiltrating lymphocytes in primary liver carcinoma. Whole-study context: Tumors were staged T1-T3 N0M0 and measured roughly 4.2 to 10 cm across.

The researchers obtained blood RNA from unsorted whole blood and also extracted germline DNA. Every patient had chronic HBV infection and was treatment-naive. For this clonotype: The antigen is unknown. Its ends do not fully match the called genes, so a read error is possible.

Starting material of about 450 ng total RNA yielded TCR beta cDNA via a constant-region primer. Sequencing libraries for TCR beta derived from three nested multiplex PCR rounds that used slightly modified ARM-PCR. Primers for the first two PCR rounds were TRBV1-TRBV30 forward primers and a C-beta reverse primer (approximately 10 cycles per round). TCRdb re-called the multiplex PCR reads with MiXCR, one entry per CDR3 protein. The repertoire holds about 200,000 distinct CDR3 sequences, with about 61% as singletons. The length of the CDR3 is 16 residues. Per germline, CDR1 SGHAT and CDR2 FQNNGV. Points from the study as a whole: Tumors had a top-250-clone fraction that was significantly higher than blood (p = 0.039). Tumor-blood pairs (like tumor-adjacent pairs) overlapped less than tumor region pairs did.

This chain joins TRBV11-2 and TRBJ1-1; TRBD1 is a possible D gene (5 bases). The sequencing sample was made of peripheral blood. This clonotype was obtained from a woman aged 55 to 70 with primary liver carcinoma and hepatitis B virus infection. The CDR3 nucleotides are TGTGTCAGCAGCCCTAGGGGCGGCAGCGTGAACACTGAAGCTTTATTT. It encodes CVSSPRGGSVNTEALF. Using reference TRBV11-2 and TRBJ1-1 for the parts outside the CDR3, the full variable domain is EAGVAQSPRYKIIEKRQSVAFWCNPISGHATLYWYQQILGQGPKLLIQFQNNGVVDDSQLPKDRFSAERLKGVDSTLKIQPAKLEDSAVYLCVSSPRGGSVNTEALFGQGTRLTVV.